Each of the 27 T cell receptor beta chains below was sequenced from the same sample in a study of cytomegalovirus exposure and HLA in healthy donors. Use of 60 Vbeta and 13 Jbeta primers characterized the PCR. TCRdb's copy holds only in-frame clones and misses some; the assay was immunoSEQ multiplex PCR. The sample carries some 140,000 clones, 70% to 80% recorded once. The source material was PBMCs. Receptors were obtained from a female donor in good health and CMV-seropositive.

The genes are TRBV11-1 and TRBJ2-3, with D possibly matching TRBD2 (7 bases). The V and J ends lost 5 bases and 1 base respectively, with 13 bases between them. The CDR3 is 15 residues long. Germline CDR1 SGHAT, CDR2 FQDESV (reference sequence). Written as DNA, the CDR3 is TGTGCCAGCAGCCGAGGGGGGGATCGCACAGATACGCAGTATTTT. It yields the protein CASSRGGDRTDTQYF.

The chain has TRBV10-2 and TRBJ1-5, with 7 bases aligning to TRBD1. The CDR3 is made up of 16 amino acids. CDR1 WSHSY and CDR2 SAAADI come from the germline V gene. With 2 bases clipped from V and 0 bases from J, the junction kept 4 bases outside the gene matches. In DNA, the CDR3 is TGCGCCAGCAGTGAGGGGACAGCAAATAGCAATCAGCCCCAGCATTTT. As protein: CASSEGTANSNQPQHF.

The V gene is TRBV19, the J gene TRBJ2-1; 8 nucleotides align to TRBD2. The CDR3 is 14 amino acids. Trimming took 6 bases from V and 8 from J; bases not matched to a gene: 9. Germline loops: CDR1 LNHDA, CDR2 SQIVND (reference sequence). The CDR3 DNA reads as TGTGCCAGTAGGGGCGGGAGGTCGAGCTATGAGCAGTTCTTC. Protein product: CASRGGRSSYEQFF. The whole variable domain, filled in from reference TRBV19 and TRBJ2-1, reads DGGITQSPKYLFRKEGQNVTLSCEQNLNHDAMYWYRQDPGQGLRLIYYSQIVNDFQKGDIAEGYSVSREKKESFPLTVTSAQKNPTAFYLCASRGGRSSYEQFFGPGTRLTVL.

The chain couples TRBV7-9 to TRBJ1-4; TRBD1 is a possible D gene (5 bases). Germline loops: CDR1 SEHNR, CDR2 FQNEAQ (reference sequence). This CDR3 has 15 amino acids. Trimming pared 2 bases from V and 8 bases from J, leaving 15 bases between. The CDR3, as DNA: TGTGCCAGCAGCTTAAAGGCCGCGCCAGGGGAAAAACTGTTTTTT. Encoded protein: CASSLKAAPGEKLFF.

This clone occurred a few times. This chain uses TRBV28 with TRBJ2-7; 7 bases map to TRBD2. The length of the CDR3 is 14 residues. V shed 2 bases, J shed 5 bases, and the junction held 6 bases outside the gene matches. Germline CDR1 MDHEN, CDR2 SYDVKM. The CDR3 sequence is CASSLAGVVNEQYF. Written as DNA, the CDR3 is TGTGCCAGCAGTTTAGCGGGAGTCGTAAACGAGCAGTACTTC. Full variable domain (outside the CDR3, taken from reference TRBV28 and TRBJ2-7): DVKVTQSSRYLVKRTGEKVFLECVQDMDHENMFWYRQDPGLGLRLIYFSYDVKMKEKGDIPEGYSVSREKKERFSLILESASTNQTSMYLCASSLAGVVNEQYFGPGTRLTVT.

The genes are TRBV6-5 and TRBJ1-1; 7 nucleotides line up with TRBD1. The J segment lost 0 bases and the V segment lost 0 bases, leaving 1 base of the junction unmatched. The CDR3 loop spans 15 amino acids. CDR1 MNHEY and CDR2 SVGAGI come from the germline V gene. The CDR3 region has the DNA TGTGCCAGCAGTTACTCCGGGACAGTGAACACTGAAGCTTTCTTT. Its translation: CASSYSGTVNTEAFF.

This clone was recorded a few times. Here the CDR3 reads CASSYTGTGANVLTF. In nucleotides, the CDR3 is TGTGCCAGCAGCTACACCGGGACAGGGGCCAACGTCCTGACTTTC. The chain carries TRBV5-6 and TRBJ2-6; maybe TRBD1 (6 bases). Trimming removed 3 bases at V and 4 bases at J, with 11 bases between. Per the germline V gene, CDR1 is SGHDT and CDR2 is YYEEEE. This CDR3 spans 15 amino acids.

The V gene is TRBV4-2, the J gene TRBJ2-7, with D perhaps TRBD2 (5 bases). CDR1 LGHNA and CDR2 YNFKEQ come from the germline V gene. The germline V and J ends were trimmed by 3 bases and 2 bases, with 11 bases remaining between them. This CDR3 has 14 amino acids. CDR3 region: CASSQKLATYEQYF. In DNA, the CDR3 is TGTGCCAGCAGCCAGAAGCTAGCTACCTACGAGCAGTACTTC.

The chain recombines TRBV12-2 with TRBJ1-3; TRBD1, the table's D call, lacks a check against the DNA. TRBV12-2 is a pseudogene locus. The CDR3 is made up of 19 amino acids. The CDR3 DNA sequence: TGTGCAAGTCGCTTAGAAGGGCCGGGACACAAGACGTGCGGAAACACCATATATTTT. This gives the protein CASRLEGPGHKTCGNTIYF.

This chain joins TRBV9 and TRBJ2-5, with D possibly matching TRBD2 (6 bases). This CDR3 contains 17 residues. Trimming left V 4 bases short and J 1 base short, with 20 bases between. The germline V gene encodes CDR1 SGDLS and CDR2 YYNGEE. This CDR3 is CASSPLLGLGGQETQYF. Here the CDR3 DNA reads TGTGCCAGCAGCCCACTTTTAGGACTGGGGGGCCAAGAGACCCAGTACTTC.

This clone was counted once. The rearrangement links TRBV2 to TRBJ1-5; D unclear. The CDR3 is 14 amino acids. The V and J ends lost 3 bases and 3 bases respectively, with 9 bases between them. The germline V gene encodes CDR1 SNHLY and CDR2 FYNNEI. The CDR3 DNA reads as TGTGCCAGCAGTGACACGCAGGCCAATCAGCCCCAGCATTTT. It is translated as CASSDTQANQPQHF.

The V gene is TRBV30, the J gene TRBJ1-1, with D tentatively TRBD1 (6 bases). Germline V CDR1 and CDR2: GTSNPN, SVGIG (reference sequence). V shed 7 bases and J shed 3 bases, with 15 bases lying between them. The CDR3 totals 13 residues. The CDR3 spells CAYLRGSDTEAFF. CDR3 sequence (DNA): TGTGCCTATCTCAGGGGATCGGACACTGAAGCTTTCTTT.

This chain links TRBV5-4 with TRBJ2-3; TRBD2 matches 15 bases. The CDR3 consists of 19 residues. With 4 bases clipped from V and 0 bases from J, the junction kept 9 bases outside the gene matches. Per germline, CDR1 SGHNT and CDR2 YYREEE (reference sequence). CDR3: CASSPGLAGGPGSTDTQYF. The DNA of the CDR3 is TGTGCCAGCAGCCCCGGACTAGCGGGAGGGCCGGGTAGCACAGATACGCAGTATTTT.

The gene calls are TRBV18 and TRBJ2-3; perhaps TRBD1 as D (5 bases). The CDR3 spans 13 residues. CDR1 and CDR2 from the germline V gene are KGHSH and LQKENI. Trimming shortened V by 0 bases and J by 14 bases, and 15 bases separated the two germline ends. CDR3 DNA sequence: TGTGCCAGCTCACCACCGGGCAGGGTTTTGTTGTATTTT. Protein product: CASSPPGRVLLYF.

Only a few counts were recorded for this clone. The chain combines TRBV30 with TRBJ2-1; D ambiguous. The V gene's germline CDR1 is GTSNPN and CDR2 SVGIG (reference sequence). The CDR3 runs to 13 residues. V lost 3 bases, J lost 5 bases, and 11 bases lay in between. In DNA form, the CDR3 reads TGTGCCTGGAGCCCCTCCGAGAACAATGAGCAGTTCTTC. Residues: CAWSPSENNEQFF.

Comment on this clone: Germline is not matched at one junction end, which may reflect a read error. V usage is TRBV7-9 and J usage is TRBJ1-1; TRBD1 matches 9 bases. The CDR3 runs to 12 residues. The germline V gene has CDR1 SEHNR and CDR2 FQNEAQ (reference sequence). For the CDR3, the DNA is TGTTCCAGCAGCTCGGACAGGGGTGAAGCTTTCTTT. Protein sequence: CSSSSDRGEAFF.

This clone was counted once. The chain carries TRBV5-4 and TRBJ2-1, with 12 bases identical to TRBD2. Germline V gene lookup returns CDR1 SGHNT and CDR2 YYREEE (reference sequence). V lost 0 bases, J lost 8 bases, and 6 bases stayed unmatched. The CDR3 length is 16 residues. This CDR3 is CASSLVVTSGSHEQFF. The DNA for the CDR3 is TGTGCCAGCAGCTTGGTCGTGACTAGCGGGAGTCATGAGCAGTTCTTC.

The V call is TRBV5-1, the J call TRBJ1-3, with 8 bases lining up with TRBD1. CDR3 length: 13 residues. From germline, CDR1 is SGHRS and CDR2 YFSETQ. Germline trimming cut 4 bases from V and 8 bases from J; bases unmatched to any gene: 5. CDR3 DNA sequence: TGCGCCAGCAGCCTAGGACAGGGAGACACCATATATTTT. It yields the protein CASSLGQGDTIYF. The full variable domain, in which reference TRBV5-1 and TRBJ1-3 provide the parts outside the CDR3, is KAGVTQTPRYLIKTRGQQVTLSCSPISGHRSVSWYQQTPGQGLQFLFEYFSETQRNKGNFPGRFSGRQFSNSRSEMNVSTLELGDSALYLCASSLGQGDTIYFGEGSWLTVV.

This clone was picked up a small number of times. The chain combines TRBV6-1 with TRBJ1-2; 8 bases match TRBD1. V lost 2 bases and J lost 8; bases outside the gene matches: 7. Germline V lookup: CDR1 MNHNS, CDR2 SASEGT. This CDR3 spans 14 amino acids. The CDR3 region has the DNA TGTGCCAGCAGTGAAACTGGACAGGGTCAAGGCTACACCTTC. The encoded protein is CASSETGQGQGYTF.

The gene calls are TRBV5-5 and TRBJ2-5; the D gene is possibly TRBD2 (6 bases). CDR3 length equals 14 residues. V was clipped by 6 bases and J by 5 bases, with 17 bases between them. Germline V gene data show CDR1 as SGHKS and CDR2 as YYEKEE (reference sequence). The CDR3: CASNELTRAETQYF. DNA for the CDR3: TGTGCCAGCAACGAACTGACTAGGGCTGAGACCCAGTACTTC.

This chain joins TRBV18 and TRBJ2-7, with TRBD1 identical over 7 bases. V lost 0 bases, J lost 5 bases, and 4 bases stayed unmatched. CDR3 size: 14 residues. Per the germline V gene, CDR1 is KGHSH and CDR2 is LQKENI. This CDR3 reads CASSPPTGENEQYF. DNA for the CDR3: TGTGCCAGCTCACCACCTACAGGGGAGAACGAGCAGTACTTC.

This chain's CDR3 is CASSPGFAGQGALSGELFF. DNA for the CDR3: TGTGCCAGCAGCCCCGGGTTCGCGGGACAGGGGGCGCTGTCCGGGGAGCTGTTTTTT. J is TRBJ2-2 and V is TRBV7-3, with 12 positions matching TRBD1. CDR1 is SGHTA, CDR2 FQGTGA, per germline. This CDR3 has 19 residues. Trimming removed 5 bases from V and 6 bases from J; junction bases left unmatched: 16.

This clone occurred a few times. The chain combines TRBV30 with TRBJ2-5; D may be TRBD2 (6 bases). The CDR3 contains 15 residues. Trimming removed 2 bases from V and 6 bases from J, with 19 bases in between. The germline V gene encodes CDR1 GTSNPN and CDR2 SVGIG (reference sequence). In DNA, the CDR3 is TGTGCCTGGAGTCCGGGACTGCTCCTCGGACAGACCCAGTACTTC. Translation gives CAWSPGLLLGQTQYF. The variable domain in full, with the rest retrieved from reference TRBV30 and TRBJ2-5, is SQTIHQWPATLVQPVGSPLSLECTVEGTSNPNLYWYRQAAGRGLQLLFYSVGIGQISSEVPQNLSASRPQDRQFILSSKKLLLSDSGFYLCAWSPGLLLGQTQYFGPGTRLLVL.

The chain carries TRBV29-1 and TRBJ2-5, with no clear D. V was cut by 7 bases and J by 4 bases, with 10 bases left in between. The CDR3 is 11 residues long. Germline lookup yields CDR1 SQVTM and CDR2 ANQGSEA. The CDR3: CSGSVGETQYF. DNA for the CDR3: TGCAGCGGAAGCGTGGGAGAGACCCAGTACTTC.

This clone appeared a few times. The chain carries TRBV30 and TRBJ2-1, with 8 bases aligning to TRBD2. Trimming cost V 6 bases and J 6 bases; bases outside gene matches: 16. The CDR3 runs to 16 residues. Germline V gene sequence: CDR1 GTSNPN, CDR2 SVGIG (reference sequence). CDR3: CACSFSGMVQINEQFF. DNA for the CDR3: TGTGCCTGCTCGTTTAGCGGGATGGTACAAATCAATGAGCAGTTCTTC.

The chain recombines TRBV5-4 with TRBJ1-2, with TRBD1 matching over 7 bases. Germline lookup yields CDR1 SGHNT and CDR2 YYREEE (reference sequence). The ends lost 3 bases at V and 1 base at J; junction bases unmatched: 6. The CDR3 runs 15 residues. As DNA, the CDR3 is TGTGCCAGCAGCTACTACGGGACAGATAACTATGGCTACACCTTC. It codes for CASSYYGTDNYGYTF.

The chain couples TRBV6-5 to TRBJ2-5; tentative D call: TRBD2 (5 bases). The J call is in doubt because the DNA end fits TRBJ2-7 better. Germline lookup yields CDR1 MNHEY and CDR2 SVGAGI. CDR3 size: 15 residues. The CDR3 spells CASSYSRGPTYEQYF. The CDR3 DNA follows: TGTGCCAGCAGTTACTCTCGGGGTCCCACCTACGAGCAGTACTTC.